The TCR beta chain under discussion was sequenced for a study of T cell responses to AZD1222 COVID-19 vaccine. The assay was immunoSEQ multiplex PCR, and TCRdb's table has in-frame clones only and misses some. The data contain approximately 190,000 clones, approximately 95% of them singletons. The V gene's germline CDR1 is GTSNPN and CDR2 SVGIG (reference sequence). V lost 0 bases to trimming and J lost 4 bases, with 16 bases between them. This CDR3 is 15 amino acids long. Source: peripheral blood, taken 28 days after the second AZD1222 dose. The source is an adult who received the AZD1222 COVID-19 vaccine. This rearrangement joins TRBV30 to TRBJ2-7, with no clear D. The CDR3 bases are TGTGCCTGGAGTGTACTTCCTAGTTCCAAGTACGAGCAGTACTTC. Translating gives CAWSVLPSSKYEQYF.